This TCR beta chain comes out of a study of CD8 T cell repertoires and HIV-1 epitope variants. The wider study: Separate wells received one of Twenty-five Gag or Nef variant peptides. Epitopes were three Gag families plus Nef HW9 and YT9.

Only in-frame clones appear in the TCRdb table, and some are missing; sequencing was by immunoSEQ multiplex PCR. This sample yields fewer than 6,500 clones, of which around 73% are seen a single time; about 41% belongs to the top ten. In the case of this clone: The target antigen is unknown.

Germline loops: CDR1 MNHEY, CDR2 SVGAGI. V was pared by 6 bases and J by 7 bases, with 10 bases between. The length of the CDR3 is 12 residues. The chain joins TRBV6-5 to TRBJ2-1; D not resolved. This receptor was identified in a male donor with HIV. Sequenced: cultured CD8+ T cells derived from PBMCs. Written as DNA, the CDR3 is TGTGCCAGCAGCCCTCATTGGAATGAGCAGTTCTTC. Protein: CASSPHWNEQFF.